Shown below are 5 T cell receptor beta chains from a single sample sequenced in a study of T cell responses to AZD1222 COVID-19 vaccine. Here immunoSEQ multiplex PCR was the method, and the copy in TCRdb shows in-frame clones only, minus some. The sample shows about 63,000 clones, over 75% of them seen only once. The sample here was peripheral blood, taken on day 0 of AZD1222 vaccination. These receptors were obtained from an adult in good health.

The J gene is TRBJ1-1, the V gene TRBV29-1; D might be TRBD1 (6 bases). The CDR3 contains 13 residues. Trimming cost V 4 bases and J 1 base, with 10 bases left between them. CDR1 and CDR2 from the germline V gene are SQVTM and ANQGSEA. The CDR3 DNA sequence: TGCAGCGTTGCAGGGGCCGGGAACACTGAAGCTTTCTTT. It encodes CSVAGAGNTEAFF.

This chain links TRBV24-1 with TRBJ2-1; TRBD1 matches 7 bases. Germline lookup yields CDR1 KGHDR and CDR2 SFDVKD. The V gene end was trimmed by 1 base and the J gene end by 8 bases; junction bases not matched to a gene: 10. The CDR3 loop spans 16 amino acids. As DNA, the CDR3 is TGTGCCACCAGTGATTTTAAAGGGGGCTCTATAGATGAGCAGTTCTTC. It translates to CATSDFKGGSIDEQFF.

V usage is TRBV18 and J usage is TRBJ1-4; 7 nucleotides agree with TRBD1. Unmatched junction bases numbered 8, after V lost 3 bases and J lost 7 bases. Germline values: CDR1 KGHSH, CDR2 LQKENI. This CDR3 region has 15 residues. The CDR3 coding sequence is TGTGCCAGCTCACCGCCTACAGGGGTGGGTGAAAAACTGTTTTTT. This translates into CASSPPTGVGEKLFF.

This sequence joins TRBV6-1 and TRBJ1-6; D is perhaps TRBD1 (5 bases). The CDR3 loop spans 15 amino acids. V was clipped by 3 bases and J by 9 bases, with 15 bases between them. CDR1 MNHNS and CDR2 SASEGT come from the germline V gene. CDR3 in amino acids: CASSDRGPEGSPLHF. CDR3 nucleotides: TGTGCCAGCAGTGATCGGGGCCCTGAGGGTTCACCCCTCCACTTT.

As DNA, the CDR3 is TGTGCCAGCAGAACAACAGGGGGCCTAGCCAAAAACATTCAGTACTTC. This encodes CASRTTGGLAKNIQYF. V usage is TRBV6-6 and J usage is TRBJ2-4, with 9 bases fitting TRBD1. This CDR3 is 16 amino acids long. J gave up 0 bases and V 6 bases, and 6 bases lay outside the gene matches. Per the germline V gene, CDR1 is MNHNY and CDR2 is SVGAGI (reference sequence).